These 32 T cell receptor beta chains were sequenced from one sample in a study of blood T cell repertoires in COVID-19. The assay was immunoSEQ multiplex PCR, and TCRdb's table has in-frame clones only and misses some. Of approximately 73,000 clones in the sample, approximately 89% are singletons; the top ten hold 1.5% to 2.5%. Sequencing was performed on peripheral blood. The origin of the receptors is a woman aged 55 to 70 with acute or convalescent COVID-19.

By share, this clone counts as medium-sized (0.01 to 0.1%). The chain carries TRBV27 and TRBJ1-1; the D gene is possibly TRBD1 (5 bases). This CDR3 has 14 amino acids. Deletions cut 3 bases from V and 7 bases from J, with 15 bases between. Germline assignment: CDR1 MNHEY and CDR2 SMNVEV (reference sequence). The CDR3 is CASSLGTGGREAFF. CDR3 DNA: TGTGCCAGCAGTTTGGGGACTGGTGGGCGTGAAGCTTTCTTT.

This chain joins TRBV27 and TRBJ2-1; 7 bases agree with TRBD1. Unmatched junction bases numbered 7, after V lost 4 bases and J lost 4 bases. The CDR3 sequence is 15 residues long. Germline V lookup: CDR1 MNHEY, CDR2 SMNVEV (reference sequence). The CDR3 DNA reads TGTGCCAGCAGTTGGGGACAGCACCGATACAATGAGCAGTTCTTC. Its translation: CASSWGQHRYNEQFF.

This chain uses TRBV20-1 with TRBJ2-2, with D uncertain. Germline-derived CDR1 and CDR2 are DFQATT and SNEGSKA (reference sequence). CDR3 length equals 16 residues. Trimming took 3 bases from V and 4 from J, leaving 18 bases between them. This CDR3 is CSASSLAASGTGELFF. CDR3 sequence (DNA): TGCAGTGCTAGTTCCTTGGCGGCTTCGGGCACCGGGGAGCTGTTTTTT.

The gene calls are TRBV4-3 and TRBJ2-2, with D perhaps matching TRBD2 (5 bases). The CDR3 loop spans 15 amino acids. Germline V lookup: CDR1 LGHNA, CDR2 YSLEER. Trimming took 2 bases from V and 3 from J, leaving 10 bases between them. CDR3 sequence reads: CASSQLSGHTGELFF. DNA of the CDR3: TGCGCCAGCAGCCAACTCAGCGGCCACACCGGGGAGCTGTTTTTT.

The chain couples TRBV29-1 to TRBJ1-1; TRBD1 is a possible D gene (6 bases). Trimming removed 4 bases from V and 0 bases from J, with 9 bases in between. CDR1 and CDR2 from the germline V gene are SQVTM and ANQGSEA. There are 13 residues in the CDR3. In DNA form, the CDR3 reads TGCAGCGTTGCAGGGGTCTTGAACACTGAAGCTTTCTTT. Protein: CSVAGVLNTEAFF.

This chain connects TRBV28 to TRBJ2-3; the D is unclear. Trimming cost V 6 bases and J 0 bases, with 7 bases left between them. CDR3 size: 13 residues. Germline V lookup: CDR1 MDHEN, CDR2 SYDVKM. The CDR3 spells CASSPPSTDTQYF. In nucleotides, the CDR3 is TGTGCCAGCAGCCCCCCTAGCACAGATACGCAGTATTTT.

CDR3 loop: CASSPSNEKLFF. The CDR3 coding sequence is TGTGCCAGCAGTCCCAGTAATGAAAAACTGTTTTTT. The chain links TRBV28 to TRBJ1-4; D is uncertain. The ends were cut back, 5 bases at V and 4 bases at J, with 5 bases in the middle. CDR3 size: 12 residues. Germline V gene data show CDR1 as MDHEN and CDR2 as SYDVKM.

Worth noting for this clone: The junction differs from germline at one of its ends, possibly a read error. The V and J genes are TRBV27 and TRBJ1-2; possibly TRBD1 for D (6 bases). The CDR3 covers 16 residues. Germline V CDR1 and CDR2: MNHEY, SMNVEV (reference sequence). CDR3 amino acids: CASSASRDRSNHGYTF. Written as DNA, the CDR3 is TGTGCCAGCAGCGCAAGTCGCGACAGGTCTAACCATGGCTACACCTTC.

The V gene is TRBV28, the J gene TRBJ1-1; D possibly corresponds to TRBD1 (5 bases). The germline V gene has CDR1 MDHEN and CDR2 SYDVKM. The germline V and J ends were trimmed by 2 bases and 1 base, with 8 bases remaining between them. This CDR3 is built from 14 residues. CDR3 nucleotides: TGTGCCAGCAGTTTAGGGCAGGGGAACACTGAAGCTTTCTTT. This gives the protein CASSLGQGNTEAFF.

The chain carries TRBV27 and TRBJ2-1; D not certain. V lost 2 bases, J lost 4 bases, and 12 bases lay in between. Germline CDR1 reads MNHEY; CDR2 reads SMNVEV (reference sequence). The CDR3 is 15 residues long. The CDR3 nucleotides are TGTGCCAGCAGTTTAGTGGGTGAGGTTTACAATGAGCAGTTCTTC. The encoded protein is CASSLVGEVYNEQFF.

J is TRBJ2-7 and V is TRBV24-1; D is ambiguous. This CDR3 is 14 amino acids long. Germline CDR1 and CDR2: KGHDR and SFDVKD. Between the trimmed V and J ends, which lost 5 bases and 0 bases, there was a span of 10 bases. This CDR3 reads CATSAGPNSYEQYF. CDR3 in DNA: TGTGCCACCAGTGCCGGTCCTAACTCCTACGAGCAGTACTTC.

The chain links TRBV7-2 to TRBJ1-2; 9 positions agree with TRBD1. The germline CDR1 and CDR2 sequences are SGHTA and FQGNSA. V lost 2 bases to trimming and J lost 7 bases; unmatched junction nucleotides: 5. This CDR3 spans 14 amino acids. This CDR3 reads CASSLRDRDAGYTF. The CDR3 DNA reads TGTGCCAGCAGCTTAAGGGACAGGGATGCTGGCTACACCTTC.

The CDR3 sequence is CASSLQGPGTLYEQYF. The CDR3 bases are TGTGCCAGTAGTTTACAGGGTCCGGGAACACTCTACGAGCAGTACTTC. This chain uses TRBV19 with TRBJ2-7; the D gene is possibly TRBD1 (6 bases). This CDR3 is 16 amino acids long. CDR1 and CDR2 from the germline V gene are LNHDA and SQIVND (reference sequence). Trimming stripped 5 bases from V and 3 bases from J, with 20 bases between.

This chain links TRBV27 with TRBJ1-2, with a weak D call TRBD1 (6 bases). Trimming took off 3 bases at V and 8 bases at J, with 13 bases between the two ends. CDR3 length equals 13 residues. Germline loops: CDR1 MNHEY, CDR2 SMNVEV (reference sequence). CDR3 sequence: CASSLDSLGGYTF. In DNA, the CDR3 is TGTGCCAGCAGTTTGGACAGCCTGGGAGGCTACACCTTC.

V and J are TRBV19 and TRBJ2-3; no clear D. The germline gives CDR1 LNHDA, CDR2 SQIVND (reference sequence). V lost 9 bases to trimming and J lost 6 bases, with 22 bases between them. This CDR3 has 15 residues. The CDR3 is CASSLSIPLVDTQYF. DNA for the CDR3: TGTGCCAGCTCCCTTAGCATCCCACTCGTTGATACGCAGTATTTT.

The V call is TRBV7-3, the J call TRBJ2-2; TRBD1 might be the D (6 bases). The CDR3 is 15 residues long. Per germline, CDR1 SGHTA and CDR2 FQGTGA. V was cut by 5 bases and J by 3 bases, with 13 bases left in between. The CDR3 coding sequence is TGTGCCAGCAGCCATTCAGGGGAAGACACCGGGGAGCTGTTTTTT. It is translated as CASSHSGEDTGELFF.

The chain combines TRBV29-1 with TRBJ2-7, with TRBD1 matching over 7 bases. V shed 6 bases and J 2 bases; nucleotides not matched to a gene: 7. Germline CDR1 and CDR2: SQVTM and ANQGSEA. CDR3 length: 13 amino acids. The DNA of the CDR3 is TGCAGCGTGGAACAGGGGACCCCCTACGAGCAGTACTTC. Translating it yields CSVEQGTPYEQYF.

The chain joins TRBV6-5 to TRBJ2-5, with 7 bases aligning to TRBD1. The CDR3 is 16 amino acids. V shed 0 bases and J 1 base; nucleotides not matched to a gene: 5. CDR1 and CDR2 (germline): MNHEY, SVGAGI. The CDR3 nucleotides are TGTGCCAGCAGTTACTCGGGACAGCCCGGCCAAGAGACCCAGTACTTC. Residues: CASSYSGQPGQETQYF.

This chain connects TRBV7-9 to TRBJ2-3; D perhaps matches TRBD2 (5 bases). The V gene lost 3 bases and the J gene lost 4 bases, with 14 bases spanning the gap. Per germline, CDR1 SEHNR and CDR2 FQNEAQ (reference sequence). The CDR3 contains 15 residues. In nucleotides, the CDR3 is TGTGCCAGCAGCTTGGACGGAGGAAAGTCAGATACGCAGTATTTT. It specifies CASSLDGGKSDTQYF.

The chain combines TRBV21-1 with TRBJ2-1; the DNA was not compared with TRBD1, the D call given in the table. TRBV21-1 is a recognized pseudogene. The CDR3 contains 21 residues. CDR3 residues: CASSKVEQGPLIILSYNEQFF. The CDR3 DNA reads TGTGCCAGCAGCAAAGTTGAGCAGGGCCCCCTAATTATTCTCTCCTACAATGAGCAGTTCTTC.

This chain uses TRBV5-4 with TRBJ2-1; no firm D call. The length of the CDR3 is 15 residues. Between the trimmed V and J ends, which lost 3 bases and 6 bases, there was a span of 16 bases. Germline V CDR1 and CDR2: SGHNT, YYREEE (reference sequence). CDR3: CASSSPLGRGNEQFF. In DNA, the CDR3 is TGTGCCAGCAGCTCCCCCCTTGGTAGAGGCAATGAGCAGTTCTTC.

The rearrangement uses TRBV28 and TRBJ2-3; TRBD2 aligns across 14 bases. Germline CDR1 is MDHEN and CDR2 is SYDVKM. This CDR3 spans 14 amino acids. J was trimmed by 7 bases and V by 8 bases; bases with no gene match: 5. In DNA, the CDR3 is TGTGCCAGCGGACTAGCGGGGGGTATGAATACGCAGTATTTT. Translated, it gives CASGLAGGMNTQYF. The variable domain in full, with the rest retrieved from reference TRBV28 and TRBJ2-3, is DVKVTQSSRYLVKRTGEKVFLECVQDMDHENMFWYRQDPGLGLRLIYFSYDVKMKEKGDIPEGYSVSREKKERFSLILESASTNQTSMYLCASGLAGGMNTQYFGPGTRLTVL.

CDR3 bases: TGTGCCAGCGACGAAGAAGGGGCTGTAGAGTATGGCTACACCTTC. Residues: CASDEEGAVEYGYTF. The chain is built from TRBV28 and TRBJ1-2; D might be TRBD1 (5 bases). Trimming cost V 8 bases and J 5 bases, with 21 bases left between them. This CDR3 comprises 15 residues. CDR1 MDHEN and CDR2 SYDVKM come from the germline V gene.

V and J are TRBV4-2 and TRBJ2-3; 11 bases map to TRBD2. Germline CDR1 and CDR2: LGHNA and YNFKEQ. The length of the CDR3 is 15 residues. Trimming at V came to 6 bases and at J to 5 bases, leaving 7 bases not matched to a gene. CDR3 residues: CASRILAGEEDTQYF. CDR3 sequence (DNA): TGTGCCAGCAGAATACTAGCGGGGGAAGAAGATACGCAGTATTTT.

CDR3 in amino acids: CASSFPTGGFSYEQYF. DNA of the CDR3: TGTGCCAGCAGCTTCCCCACAGGGGGTTTCAGCTACGAGCAGTACTTC. The rearrangement links TRBV7-9 to TRBJ2-7; 8 nucleotides align to TRBD1. Germline trimming cut 3 bases from V and 3 bases from J; bases unmatched to any gene: 10. The V gene's germline CDR1 is SEHNR and CDR2 FQNEAQ (reference sequence). The CDR3 has 16 residues. The whole variable domain, remainder taken from reference TRBV7-9 and TRBJ2-7, is DTGVSQNPRHKITKRGQNVTFRCDPISEHNRLYWYRQTLGQGPEFLTYFQNEAQLEKSRLLSDRFSAERPKGSFSTLEIQRTEQGDSAMYLCASSFPTGGFSYEQYFGPGTRLTVT.

The rearrangement links TRBV10-3 to TRBJ2-1; the match to TRBD2 covers 8 bases. The CDR3 has 16 amino acids. V trimming: 5 bases; J trimming: 4 bases; junction bases outside the gene matches: 10. The germline V gene encodes CDR1 ENHRY and CDR2 SYGVKD. The CDR3 DNA is TGTGCCATCAGTCATAGCGGGGCCGATTCTTACAATGAGCAGTTCTTC. Its protein product is CAISHSGADSYNEQFF.

The CDR3 protein is CASSSYPNTGELFF. The CDR3 DNA is TGTGCCAGCAGCTCCTATCCGAACACCGGGGAGCTGTTTTTT. V usage is TRBV7-3 and J usage is TRBJ2-2; no reliable D call. The V end lost 4 bases, the J end lost 0 bases, and 6 bases lay between the germline ends. Germline V gene lookup returns CDR1 SGHTA and CDR2 FQGTGA. This CDR3 spans 14 amino acids.

The J gene is TRBJ1-1, the V gene TRBV12-3 or TRBV12-4, with 10 bases aligning to TRBD1. Trimming removed 3 bases from V and 11 bases from J; junction bases left unmatched: 6. CDR3 length: 13 residues. This chain's CDR3 is CASSFRQGAKAFF. The CDR3 region has the DNA TGTGCCAGCAGTTTTAGACAGGGGGCGAAGGCTTTCTTT.

This chain uses TRBV7-2 with TRBJ2-1; 7 bases agree with TRBD2. The junction had 9 bases not matched to a gene; V was cut back by 5 bases and J by 5 bases. Germline CDR1 is SGHTA and CDR2 is FQGNSA. The CDR3 loop spans 15 amino acids. CDR3 DNA: TGTGCCAGCAGCATCTCTAGCGGAACTAACAATGAGCAGTTCTTC. It codes for CASSISSGTNNEQFF.

The chain carries TRBV7-2 and TRBJ1-6; D unresolved. There are 15 residues in the CDR3. Germline values: CDR1 SGHTA, CDR2 FQGNSA. Trimming shortened V by 1 base and J by 6 bases, and 10 bases separated the two germline ends. This CDR3 is CASSLGVRSNSPLHF. The CDR3 DNA reads as TGTGCCAGCAGCTTAGGGGTCAGGTCTAATTCACCCCTCCACTTT. The full variable domain, its missing parts supplied by reference TRBV7-2 and TRBJ1-6, is GAGVSQSPSNKVTEKGKDVELRCDPISGHTALYWYRQSLGQGLEFLIYFQGNSAPDKSGLPSDRFSAERTGGSVSTLTIQRTQQEDSAVYLCASSLGVRSNSPLHFGNGTRLTVT.

The chain uses TRBV11-3 and TRBJ1-1; unclear D gene. The germline V and J ends were trimmed by 5 bases and 7 bases, with 17 bases remaining between them. The length of the CDR3 is 14 residues. CDR1 is SGHNT and CDR2 is YENEEA in the germline V gene. CDR3 protein: CASSDYRSGNEAFF. The CDR3 nucleotides are TGTGCCAGCAGCGACTACAGAAGTGGGAATGAAGCTTTCTTT.

The J gene is TRBJ1-5, the V gene TRBV27; maybe TRBD1 (6 bases). This CDR3 is 15 amino acids long. The ends were cut back, 2 bases at V and 8 bases at J, with 16 bases in the middle. Looked up from germline, CDR1 is MNHEY and CDR2 is SMNVEV (reference sequence). CDR3 bases: TGTGCCAGCAGTTTAAGGGGCACAGGGCGGGAGCCCCAGCATTTT. Encoded protein: CASSLRGTGREPQHF.